The 11 T cell receptor beta chains below all came from one sample that was sequenced in a study of PD-L1 blockade in urothelial cancer. Clones were read by immunoSEQ multiplex PCR, and TCRdb kept only the in-frame ones, dropping some. The table has around 80,000 clones, around 93% seen once. Time point in this sample: peripheral blood 6 weeks after treatment start. This specimen consisted of PBMCs, obtained around atezolizumab (anti-PD-L1) treatment. The source of these receptors is a woman aged 80 or over with urothelial cancer.

J is TRBJ1-2 and V is TRBV6-1, with 8 bases that match TRBD1. The V gene's germline CDR1 is MNHNS and CDR2 SASEGT. With 4 bases clipped from V and 7 bases from J, the junction kept 11 bases outside the gene matches. The CDR3 runs to 15 residues. CDR3 residues: CASSASTGQGPGYTF. CDR3 coding DNA: TGTGCCAGCAGTGCAAGCACTGGACAGGGCCCTGGCTACACCTTC.

This clone was observed a few times. The chain is built from TRBV28 and TRBJ1-1, with D uncertain. The CDR3 runs to 13 residues. V was shortened by 5 bases and J by 1 base, with 8 bases between the two germline ends. Germline-derived CDR1 and CDR2 are MDHEN and SYDVKM. In DNA, the CDR3 is TGTGCCAGCAGTCCACTAACGAACACTGAAGCTTTCTTT. Translating it yields CASSPLTNTEAFF.

The chain employs TRBV5-6 and TRBJ2-5; unclear D gene. CDR1 and CDR2 (germline): SGHDT, YYEEEE. This CDR3 contains 15 residues. V was trimmed by 0 bases and J by 1 base, leaving 10 bases between them. The DNA for the CDR3 is TGTGCCAGCAGCTTGGAGCAGGATATCCAAGAGACCCAGTACTTC. Its translation is CASSLEQDIQETQYF. The entire variable domain, with the rest obtained from reference TRBV5-6 and TRBJ2-5, is as follows: DAGVTQSPTHLIKTRGQQVTLRCSPKSGHDTVSWYQQALGQGPQFIFQYYEEEERQRGNFPDRFSGHQFPNYSSELNVNALLLGDSALYLCASSLEQDIQETQYFGPGTRLLVL.

The V gene is TRBV15, the J gene TRBJ1-4; no reliable D call. Per the germline V gene, CDR1 is LNHNV and CDR2 is YYDKDF (reference sequence). The V end was cut by 7 bases, the J end by 4 bases, with 13 bases between. The CDR3 loop spans 14 amino acids. CDR3: CATTPQSYNEKLFF. The CDR3 DNA reads TGTGCCACCACACCCCAATCCTATAATGAAAAACTGTTTTTT.

DNA of the CDR3: TGCGCCAGCAGCTTACAGTATCAAGAGACCCAGTACTTC. Translating gives CASSLQYQETQYF. The genes are TRBV5-1 and TRBJ2-5; D is unclear. V was pared by 2 bases and J by 2 bases, with 7 bases between. The length of the CDR3 is 13 residues. Germline CDR1 SGHRS, CDR2 YFSETQ.

The V and J genes are TRBV5-1 and TRBJ2-7; 7 nucleotides line up with TRBD1. J was trimmed by 5 bases and V by 4 bases; bases with no gene match: 9. Germline V gene lookup returns CDR1 SGHRS and CDR2 YFSETQ. This CDR3 comprises 14 residues. For the CDR3, the DNA is TGCGCCAGCAGCATCGGGCCAGGGGGAGACGAGCAGTACTTC. Amino acid sequence: CASSIGPGGDEQYF.

The DNA of the CDR3 is TGTGCCAGCAGCCCCGGACTTAACACTGAAGCTTTCTTT. Protein product: CASSPGLNTEAFF. The V and J genes are TRBV9 and TRBJ1-1; D gene uncertain. Germline CDR1 is SGDLS and CDR2 is YYNGEE. This CDR3 spans 13 amino acids. Trimming shortened V by 4 bases and J by 2 bases, and 9 bases separated the two germline ends. Complete variable domain (other parts from reference TRBV9 and TRBJ1-1): DSGVTQTPKHLITATGQRVTLRCSPRSGDLSVYWYQQSLDQGLQFLIQYYNGEERAKGNILERFSAQQFPDLHSELNLSSLELGDSALYFCASSPGLNTEAFFGQGTRLTVV.

This chain uses TRBV10-3 with TRBJ2-3; D perhaps matches TRBD1 (6 bases). This CDR3 spans 13 amino acids. The germline V and J ends were trimmed by 7 bases and 2 bases, with 10 bases remaining between them. Germline V gives CDR1 ENHRY, CDR2 SYGVKD. The DNA of the CDR3 is TGTGCCATCACCCGGACAGTCACAGATACGCAGTATTTT. Protein product: CAITRTVTDTQYF.

This chain uses TRBV19 with TRBJ2-3, with 7 bases lining up with TRBD2. This CDR3 is 14 amino acids long. The V gene's germline CDR1 is LNHDA and CDR2 SQIVND (reference sequence). Losses at the gene ends were 10 bases for V and 3 bases for J; bases not matched to a gene: 10. CDR3: CATTLGGRTDTQYF. Here the CDR3 DNA reads TGTGCCACCACACTCGGGGGGAGGACAGATACGCAGTATTTT.

The chain joins TRBV28 to TRBJ2-7, with 8 bases fitting TRBD1. The germline V gene encodes CDR1 MDHEN and CDR2 SYDVKM. This CDR3 is 15 amino acids long. J lost 3 bases, V lost 6 bases, and 10 bases had no gene match. In DNA, the CDR3 is TGTGCCAGCAGCTCAGGGGGCCTGTACGGCTACGAGCAGTACTTC. This codes for CASSSGGLYGYEQYF.

This chain links TRBV6-1 with TRBJ1-2; maybe TRBD1 (5 bases). This CDR3 comprises 15 residues. CDR1 is MNHNS and CDR2 is SASEGT in the germline V gene. Trimming took 3 bases from V and 4 from J, leaving 15 bases between them. The CDR3 here is CASSEQGSRLYGYTF. CDR3 nucleotide sequence: TGTGCCAGCAGTGAGCAGGGTAGTCGCCTCTATGGCTACACCTTC.